This T cell receptor beta chain was observed in a study of shared clonotypes between healthy human individuals. As for the study in general: CD8 memory received one plate per donor, CD8 naive two, CD4 memory three and CD4 naive three. Regarding the study as a whole: Sharing of clonotypes among donors was expected to vary with sequencing depth.

The assay was immunoSEQ multiplex PCR, and TCRdb's table has in-frame clones only and misses some. Among a few million clones, more than 90% were seen once, and the ten largest hold over 0.12%. The CDR3 spans 15 residues. Trimming stripped 0 bases from V and 0 bases from J, with 9 bases between. CDR1 and CDR2 (germline): SGHNT, YYREEE (reference sequence). The CD4+ fraction was divided into a CD45RA+ naive subset and a CD45RA-negative memory subset. This clone occurred once. Antigen: not known. The chain joins TRBV5-4 to TRBJ2-5, with D maybe TRBD1 (5 bases). Sequencing was performed on naive CD4+ T cells sorted from blood. As to subset: CD45RA+ positively selected. The receptor was derived from a man aged 18 to 30 in good health. CDR3 coding DNA: TGTGCCAGCAGCTTGGATGGGGCGCACCAAGAGACCCAGTACTTC. Protein sequence: CASSLDGAHQETQYF.